This T cell receptor beta chain originates from a study of T cell responses to AZD1222 COVID-19 vaccine. Second-dose timings of about 4 or about 12 weeks were pooled. Regarding this clone: Its antigen is unidentified.

Unmatched junction bases numbered 1, after V lost 3 bases and J lost 6 bases. Germline V gene sequence: CDR1 SGDLS, CDR2 YYNGEE. The CDR3 runs 14 residues. Here immunoSEQ multiplex PCR was the method, and the copy in TCRdb shows in-frame clones only, minus some. The sample has about 89,000 clones; 86% are singletons. General observations from the study: Repertoires were sampled only after the peak T cell response.

V is TRBV9 and J is TRBJ1-6, with TRBD1 identical over 9 bases. The input for sequencing was peripheral blood, taken 28 days after the second AZD1222 dose. This clonotype was obtained from an adult who received the AZD1222 COVID-19 vaccine. The CDR3 nucleotides are TGTGCCAGCAGCGGGGGACAGGGTAATTCACCCCTCCACTTT. Protein product: CASSGGQGNSPLHF.